Listed here are 21 T cell receptor beta chains from one sample, sequenced in a study of blood T cell repertoires in COVID-19. Sequencing used immunoSEQ multiplex PCR; TCRdb keeps in-frame clones, though not all of them. The sample holds 150,000 to 200,000 clones, about 81% seen once. The sequenced sample was peripheral blood. These TCRs come from a woman over 75 with COVID-19, enrolled during active disease.

The rearrangement links TRBV9 to TRBJ2-5, with no clear D. V gave up 2 bases and J gave up 1 base, with 6 bases separating them. Germline CDR1 SGDLS, CDR2 YYNGEE. This CDR3 is 13 amino acids long. The DNA of the CDR3 is TGTGCCAGCAGCGTGGGCACCCAAGAGACCCAGTACTTC. This codes for CASSVGTQETQYF.

This clone was counted a single time. The V gene is TRBV7-9, the J gene TRBJ2-7, with 7 bases that match TRBD2. Per germline, CDR1 SEHNR and CDR2 FQNEAQ (reference sequence). The length of the CDR3 is 18 residues. V dropped 1 base and J dropped 4; count of bases not matched to a gene: 16. CDR3 protein: CASSLGWSGTRGPYEQYF. DNA for the CDR3: TGTGCCAGCAGCTTAGGGTGGAGCGGGACTCGGGGACCATACGAGCAGTACTTC.

The chain joins TRBV7-9 to TRBJ2-6, with D possibly matching TRBD2 (5 bases). Germline assignment: CDR1 SEHNR and CDR2 FQNEAQ (reference sequence). The CDR3 sequence is 19 residues long. V lost 5 bases to trimming and J lost 0 bases, with 20 bases between them. Here the CDR3 DNA reads TGTGCCAGCAGCGTTACCCCGGGATCCACTTACTCTGGGGCCAACGTCCTGACTTTC. As protein: CASSVTPGSTYSGANVLTF.

This sequence joins TRBV5-1 and TRBJ2-7; a weak D match, TRBD2 (5 bases). Trimming cost V 4 bases and J 3 bases, with 11 bases left between them. The germline V gene has CDR1 SGHRS and CDR2 YFSETQ. The CDR3 contains 13 residues. The CDR3 DNA reads as TGCGCCAGCAGCCCCGGACTGAACTACGAGCAGTACTTC. As protein: CASSPGLNYEQYF.

This clone has just a few counts. This chain uses TRBV9 with TRBJ2-1; 8 bases agree with TRBD2. Germline lookup yields CDR1 SGDLS and CDR2 YYNGEE. Germline trimming cut 0 bases from V and 7 bases from J; bases unmatched to any gene: 6. This CDR3 comprises 15 residues. CDR3 protein: CASSVASGSWNEQFF. CDR3 coding DNA: TGTGCCAGCAGCGTAGCCAGCGGGAGTTGGAATGAGCAGTTCTTC.

V is TRBV5-1 and J is TRBJ1-6; possibly TRBD1 for D (5 bases). Germline CDR1 and CDR2: SGHRS and YFSETQ. V lost 2 bases and J 7 bases, leaving 13 bases between the germline ends. The length of the CDR3 is 15 residues. DNA for the CDR3: TGCGCCAGCAGCTTCTCGGGACGGGAGAATTCACCCCTCCACTTT. Encoded protein: CASSFSGRENSPLHF.

V usage is TRBV5-1 and J usage is TRBJ2-1; 7 nucleotides align to TRBD2. CDR3 size: 14 residues. The junction had 6 bases not matched to a gene; V was cut back by 0 bases and J by 9 bases. Germline V CDR1 and CDR2: SGHRS, YFSETQ. In DNA, the CDR3 is TGCGCCAGCAGCTTGGGCGGGAGTCCCACTGAGCAGTTCTTC. Residues: CASSLGGSPTEQFF.

The chain recombines TRBV7-6 with TRBJ2-2; a weak D match, TRBD1 (5 bases). The CDR3 extends over 13 amino acids. Germline loops: CDR1 SGHVS, CDR2 FNYEAQ. Between the trimmed V and J ends, which lost 5 bases and 7 bases, there was a span of 11 bases. The CDR3 DNA reads TGTGCCAGCAGCCTGAGCGACAGCGGGGAGCTGTTTTTT. It encodes CASSLSDSGELFF. Combining the CDR3 with reference TRBV7-6 and TRBJ2-2 gives the whole variable domain GAGVSQSPRYKVTKRGQDVALRCDPISGHVSLYWYRQALGQGPEFLTYFNYEAQQDKSGLPNDRFSAERPEGSISTLTIQRTEQRDSAMYRCASSLSDSGELFFGEGSRLTVL.

Concerning this clone itself: Distinct nucleotide sequences in the sample also encode this CDR3. The chain is built from TRBV5-1 and TRBJ2-7, with 11 nucleotides matching TRBD1. Germline lookup yields CDR1 SGHRS and CDR2 YFSETQ. The CDR3 loop spans 14 amino acids. J was trimmed by 3 bases and V by 2 bases; bases with no gene match: 1. CDR3 region: CASSLGTGGYEQYF. Here the CDR3 DNA reads TGCGCCAGCAGCTTAGGGACAGGGGGCTACGAGCAGTACTTC. The variable domain in full, with the rest retrieved from reference TRBV5-1 and TRBJ2-7, is KAGVTQTPRYLIKTRGQQVTLSCSPISGHRSVSWYQQTPGQGLQFLFEYFSETQRNKGNFPGRFSGRQFSNSRSEMNVSTLELGDSALYLCASSLGTGGYEQYFGPGTRLTVT.

J is TRBJ2-3 and V is TRBV7-2; D not certain. This CDR3 comprises 13 residues. V was clipped by 1 base and J by 4 bases, with 6 bases between them. Germline V gives CDR1 SGHTA, CDR2 FQGNSA. CDR3 protein: CASSLVAADTQYF. For the CDR3, the DNA is TGTGCCAGCAGCTTAGTGGCTGCAGATACGCAGTATTTT. The full variable domain, in which reference TRBV7-2 and TRBJ2-3 provide the parts outside the CDR3, is GAGVSQSPSNKVTEKGKDVELRCDPISGHTALYWYRQSLGQGLEFLIYFQGNSAPDKSGLPSDRFSAERTGGSVSTLTIQRTQQEDSAVYLCASSLVAADTQYFGPGTRLTVL.

V gene TRBV21-1 combines with J gene TRBJ1-5. TRBV21-1 is deemed a pseudogene. The CDR3 loop spans 15 amino acids. CDR3 DNA sequence: TGTGCCAGCAGCCCAGGAGGGGCGGGCAATCAGCCCCAGCATTTT. Protein product: CASSPGGAGNQPQHF.

The gene calls are TRBV2 and TRBJ2-2; D is possibly TRBD1 (6 bases). Looked up from germline, CDR1 is SNHLY and CDR2 is FYNNEI. This CDR3 has 13 residues. V was cut by 8 bases and J by 2 bases, with 9 bases left in between. The CDR3 coding sequence is TGTGCCAGCCGGACAGACAACACCGGGGAGCTGTTTTTT. Amino acids: CASRTDNTGELFF.

This chain links TRBV19 with TRBJ2-5; a weak D match, TRBD2 (6 bases). V was cut by 5 bases and J by 4 bases, with 20 bases left in between. The CDR3 has 16 amino acids. Looked up from germline, CDR1 is LNHDA and CDR2 is SQIVND (reference sequence). The CDR3 sequence: CASSERGGTPGETQYF. In nucleotides, the CDR3 is TGTGCCAGTAGTGAGAGAGGCGGGACCCCGGGAGAGACCCAGTACTTC. The full variable domain, with the rest looked up from reference TRBV19 and TRBJ2-5, is DGGITQSPKYLFRKEGQNVTLSCEQNLNHDAMYWYRQDPGQGLRLIYYSQIVNDFQKGDIAEGYSVSREKKESFPLTVTSAQKNPTAFYLCASSERGGTPGETQYFGPGTRLLVL.

This sequence joins TRBV2 and TRBJ2-7, with 9 bases aligning to TRBD1. Unmatched junction bases numbered 4, after V lost 8 bases and J lost 2 bases. The length of the CDR3 is 13 residues. CDR1 SNHLY and CDR2 FYNNEI come from the germline V gene. The CDR3 DNA reads TGTGCCAGCGGCGGGACAGGGACCTACGAGCAGTACTTC. Amino acids: CASGGTGTYEQYF.

The genes are TRBV7-8 and TRBJ1-2; D remains ambiguous. Germline-derived CDR1 and CDR2 are SGHVS and FQNEAQ. The CDR3 runs to 12 residues. The ends were cut back, 5 bases at V and 2 bases at J, with 6 bases in the middle. The CDR3 is CASSPFNYGYTF. CDR3 coding DNA: TGTGCCAGCAGCCCGTTCAACTATGGCTACACCTTC. Combining the CDR3 with reference TRBV7-8 and TRBJ1-2 gives the whole variable domain GAGVSQSPRYKVAKRGQDVALRCDPISGHVSLFWYQQALGQGPEFLTYFQNEAQLDKSGLPSDRFFAERPEGSVSTLKIQRTQQEDSAVYLCASSPFNYGYTFGSGTRLTVV.

The rearrangement links TRBV6-5 to TRBJ1-4; D gene unclear. Per the germline V gene, CDR1 is MNHEY and CDR2 is SVGAGI. This CDR3 has 16 residues. V lost 0 bases and J lost 7, with 15 bases in between. CDR3 loop: CASSYSYGNSLEKLFF. The CDR3 nucleotides read TGTGCCAGCAGTTACTCGTACGGGAACTCCCTTGAAAAACTGTTTTTT.

The chain employs TRBV21-1 and TRBJ2-3; the table's D call, TRBD2, was not checked against the DNA. TRBV21-1 corresponds to a pseudogene. This CDR3 contains 14 residues. CDR3 residues: CASRTAGVTDTQYF. CDR3 bases: TGTGCCAGCAGGACAGCGGGAGTCACAGATACGCAGTATTTT.

The chain links TRBV6-2 or TRBV6-3 to TRBJ2-5; 12 bases agree with TRBD1. This CDR3 spans 20 amino acids. CDR1 and CDR2 (germline): MNHEY, SVGEGT. The V gene end was trimmed by 4 bases and the J gene end by 5 bases; junction bases not matched to a gene: 20. CDR3 nucleotide sequence: TGTGCCAGCAGTTTTACACGGCGGGGATACGGGACAGGGGGCGAGGAGACCCAGTACTTC. It translates to CASSFTRRGYGTGGEETQYF.

The chain links TRBV25-1 to TRBJ2-5; 7 nucleotides match TRBD1. The J segment lost 5 bases and the V segment lost 3 bases, leaving 3 bases of the junction unmatched. The CDR3 length is 13 residues. Germline V lookup: CDR1 MGHDK, CDR2 SYGVNS. The CDR3 reads CASSDRGLETQYF. CDR3 coding DNA: TGTGCCAGCAGTGATAGGGGGCTGGAGACCCAGTACTTC.

This rearrangement joins TRBV5-5 to TRBJ2-7; D gene unclear. CDR1 is SGHKS and CDR2 is YYEKEE in the germline V gene (reference sequence). Between the trimmed V and J ends, which lost 3 bases and 0 bases, there was a span of 10 bases. This CDR3 comprises 14 residues. The chain's CDR3 is CASSSALYSYEQYF. DNA of the CDR3: TGTGCCAGCAGCTCCGCCCTCTACTCCTACGAGCAGTACTTC.

The genes are TRBV4-3 and TRBJ1-5; perhaps TRBD1 as D (6 bases). The CDR3 is 15 residues long. Trimming left V 1 base short and J 4 bases short, with 11 bases between. Germline CDR1 and CDR2: LGHNA and YSLEER. In DNA form, the CDR3 reads TGCGCCAGCAGCCAAGCTTGGGACACTAATCAGCCCCAGCATTTT. Amino acid sequence: CASSQAWDTNQPQHF.